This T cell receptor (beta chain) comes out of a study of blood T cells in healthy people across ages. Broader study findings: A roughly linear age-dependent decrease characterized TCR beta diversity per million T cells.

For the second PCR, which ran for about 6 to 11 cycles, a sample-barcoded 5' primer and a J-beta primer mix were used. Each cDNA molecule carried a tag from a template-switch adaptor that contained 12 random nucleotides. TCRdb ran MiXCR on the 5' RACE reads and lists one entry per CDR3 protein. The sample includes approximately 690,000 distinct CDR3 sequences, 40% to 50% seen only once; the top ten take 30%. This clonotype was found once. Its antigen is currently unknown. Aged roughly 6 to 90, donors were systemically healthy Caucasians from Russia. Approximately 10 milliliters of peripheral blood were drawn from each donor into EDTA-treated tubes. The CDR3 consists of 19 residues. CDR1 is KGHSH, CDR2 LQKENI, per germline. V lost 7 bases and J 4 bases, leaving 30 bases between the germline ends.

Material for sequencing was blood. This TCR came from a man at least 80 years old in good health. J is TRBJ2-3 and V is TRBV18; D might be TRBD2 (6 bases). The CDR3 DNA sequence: TGTGCCAGCTTGTCTTTTGCTCTTTCTAGCGCCTTGGTCGCAGATACGCAGTATTTT. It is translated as CASLSFALSSALVADTQYF.